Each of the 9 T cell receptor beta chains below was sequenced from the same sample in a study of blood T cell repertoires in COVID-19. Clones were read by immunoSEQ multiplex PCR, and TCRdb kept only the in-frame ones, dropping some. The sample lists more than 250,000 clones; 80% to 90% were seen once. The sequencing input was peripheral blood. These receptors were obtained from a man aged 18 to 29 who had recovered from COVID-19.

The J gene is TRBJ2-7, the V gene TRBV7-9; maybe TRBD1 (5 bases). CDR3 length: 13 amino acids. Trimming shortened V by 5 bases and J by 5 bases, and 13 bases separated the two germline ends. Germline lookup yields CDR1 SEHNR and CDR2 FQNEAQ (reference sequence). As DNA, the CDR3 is TGTGCCAGCAGCACCCAGACAGTTAACGAGCAGTACTTC. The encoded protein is CASSTQTVNEQYF.

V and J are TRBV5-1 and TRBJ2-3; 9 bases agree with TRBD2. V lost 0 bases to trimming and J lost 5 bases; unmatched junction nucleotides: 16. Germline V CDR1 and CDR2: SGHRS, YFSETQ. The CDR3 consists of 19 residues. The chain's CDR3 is CASSLANWAGGSGGDTQYF. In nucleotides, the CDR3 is TGCGCCAGCAGCTTGGCCAACTGGGCGGGGGGGAGCGGCGGAGATACGCAGTATTTT. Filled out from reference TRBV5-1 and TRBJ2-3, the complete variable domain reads KAGVTQTPRYLIKTRGQQVTLSCSPISGHRSVSWYQQTPGQGLQFLFEYFSETQRNKGNFPGRFSGRQFSNSRSEMNVSTLELGDSALYLCASSLANWAGGSGGDTQYFGPGTRLTVL.

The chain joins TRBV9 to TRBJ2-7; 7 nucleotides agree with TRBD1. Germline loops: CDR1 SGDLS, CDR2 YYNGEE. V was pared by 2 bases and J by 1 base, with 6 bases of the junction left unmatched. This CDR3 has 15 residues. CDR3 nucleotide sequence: TGTGCCAGCAGCGTTGAAGGGGGCATTTCCTACGAGCAGTACTTC. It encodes CASSVEGGISYEQYF.

The CDR3 loop is CASSTGANTGELFF. The CDR3 coding sequence is TGTGCCAGCAGTACCGGGGCGAACACCGGGGAGCTGTTTTTT. V and J are TRBV6-4 and TRBJ2-2; possible D gene TRBD2, 5 bases. CDR3 size: 14 residues. Germline CDR1 and CDR2: MRHNA and SNTAGT. Trimming took off 5 bases at V and 0 bases at J, with 7 bases between the two ends.

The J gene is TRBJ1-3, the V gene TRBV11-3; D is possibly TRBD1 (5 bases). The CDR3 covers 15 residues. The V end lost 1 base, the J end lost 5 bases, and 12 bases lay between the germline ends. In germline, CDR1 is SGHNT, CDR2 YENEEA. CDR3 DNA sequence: TGTGCCAGCAGCTTAGGGAGGGGCAGTAGAAACACCATATATTTT. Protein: CASSLGRGSRNTIYF.

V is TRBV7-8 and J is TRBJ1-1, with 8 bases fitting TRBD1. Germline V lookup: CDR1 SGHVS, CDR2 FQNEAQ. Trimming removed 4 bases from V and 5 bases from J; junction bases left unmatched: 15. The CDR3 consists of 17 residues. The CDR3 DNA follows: TGTGCCAGCAGCTCCGACAGGGGTATTACTTTGGGTACTGAAGCTTTCTTT. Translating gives CASSSDRGITLGTEAFF.

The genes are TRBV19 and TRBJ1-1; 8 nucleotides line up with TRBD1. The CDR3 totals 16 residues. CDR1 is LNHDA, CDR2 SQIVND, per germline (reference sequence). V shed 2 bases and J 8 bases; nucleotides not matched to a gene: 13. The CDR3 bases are TGTGCCAGTAGTATAAGTCAGGGGGCTTTTGATACCGAAGCTTTCTTT. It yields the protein CASSISQGAFDTEAFF.

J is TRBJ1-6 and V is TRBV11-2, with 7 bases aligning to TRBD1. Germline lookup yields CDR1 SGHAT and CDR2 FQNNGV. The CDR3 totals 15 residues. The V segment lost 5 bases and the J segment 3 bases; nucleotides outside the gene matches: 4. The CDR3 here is CASSGSGGYNSPLHF. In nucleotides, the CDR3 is TGTGCCAGCAGCGGATCAGGGGGCTATAATTCACCCCTCCACTTT. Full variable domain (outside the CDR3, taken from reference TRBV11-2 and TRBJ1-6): EAGVAQSPRYKIIEKRQSVAFWCNPISGHATLYWYQQILGQGPKLLIQFQNNGVVDDSQLPKDRFSAERLKGVDSTLKIQPAKLEDSAVYLCASSGSGGYNSPLHFGNGTRLTVT.

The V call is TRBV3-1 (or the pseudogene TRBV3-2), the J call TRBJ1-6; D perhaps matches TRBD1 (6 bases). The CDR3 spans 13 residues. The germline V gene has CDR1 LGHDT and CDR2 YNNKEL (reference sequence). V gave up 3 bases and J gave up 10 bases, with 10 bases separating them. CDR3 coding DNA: TGTGCCAGCAGCCAGAACAGGGAGTCACCCCTCCACTTT. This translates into CASSQNRESPLHF.